The rows below give T cell receptor beta chains drawn from one sample of a study of shared clonotypes between healthy human individuals. Repertoires were generated with immunoSEQ multiplex PCR, while TCRdb's copy carries only in-frame clones and drops some. This table holds over 2 million clones, over 85% found once. The sequenced sample was naive CD4+ T cells sorted from blood. The receptors originated from a man aged 18 to 29 in good health. CDR3s include the opening cysteine and the closing phenylalanine or tryptophan. The order of the fields is V gene, J gene, D gene, clone size, CDR3 DNA, CDR3 protein. D genes are given only for firm matches. The size of a clone is reported for some rows only, either as once, few or many, or as a class for expanded clones.

v_gene: TRBV7-9; j_gene: TRBJ2-3; d_gene: -; abundance: -; CDR3nt: TGTGCCAGCAGCTTGGCGGGGGCTGGGGATACGCAGTATTTT; CDR3aa: CASSLAGAGDTQYF
v_gene: TRBV2; j_gene: TRBJ2-7; d_gene: -; abundance: -; CDR3nt: TGTGCCAGCAGTGATAGACACGAGCAGTACTTC; CDR3aa: CASSDRHEQYF
v_gene: TRBV4-3; j_gene: TRBJ1-6; d_gene: -; abundance: -; CDR3nt: TGCGCCAGCAGCCAAGCACACTATAATTCACCCCTCCACTTT; CDR3aa: CASSQAHYNSPLHF
v_gene: TRBV4-1; j_gene: TRBJ1-3; d_gene: -; abundance: -; CDR3nt: TGCGCCAGCAGCCAGGGCCGCTCTGGAAACACCATATATTTT; CDR3aa: CASSQGRSGNTIYF
v_gene: TRBV4-1; j_gene: TRBJ1-1; d_gene: -; abundance: -; CDR3nt: TGCGCCAGCAGCCAAGGGCCCAGGCTATATGAAGCTTTCTTT; CDR3aa: CASSQGPRLYEAFF
v_gene: TRBV4-1; j_gene: TRBJ2-4; d_gene: -; abundance: once; CDR3nt: TGCGCCAGCAGCCACCTGTTCGGGTACATTCAGTACTTC; CDR3aa: CASSHLFGYIQYF
v_gene: TRBV10-1; j_gene: TRBJ2-1; d_gene: TRBD1; abundance: -; CDR3nt: TGCGCCAGCAGTGGTCAGGGGGACAGTGAGCAGTTCTTC; CDR3aa: CASSGQGDSEQFF
v_gene: TRBV7-9; j_gene: TRBJ1-6; d_gene: -; abundance: -; CDR3nt: TGTGCCAGCAGCACGTGGGAGGAGGATAATTCACCCCTCCACTTT; CDR3aa: CASSTWEEDNSPLHF
v_gene: TRBV2; j_gene: TRBJ1-2; d_gene: TRBD1; abundance: -; CDR3nt: TGTGCCAGCAGGGGACAGGGGTATGGCTACACCTTC; CDR3aa: CASRGQGYGYTF
v_gene: TRBV7-9; j_gene: TRBJ1-2; d_gene: -; abundance: -; CDR3nt: TGTGCCAGCAGCCGCACGGGGGACCCGAGAGGCTACACCTTC; CDR3aa: CASSRTGDPRGYTF
v_gene: TRBV2; j_gene: TRBJ2-7; d_gene: TRBD2; abundance: -; CDR3nt: TGTGCCAGCAGATCCGGGACTAGCGGCTACGAGCAGTACTTC; CDR3aa: CASRSGTSGYEQYF
v_gene: TRBV6-6; j_gene: TRBJ1-1; d_gene: -; abundance: -; CDR3nt: TGTGCCAGCAGTCGGGTCCTTCCTTACACTGAAGCTTTCTTT; CDR3aa: CASSRVLPYTEAFF
v_gene: TRBV18; j_gene: TRBJ1-1; d_gene: -; abundance: -; CDR3nt: TGTGCCAGCTCACCACCGAAGGGGGGGGTAAACACTGAAGCTTTCTTT; CDR3aa: CASSPPKGGVNTEAFF
v_gene: TRBV7-9; j_gene: TRBJ2-5; d_gene: -; abundance: -; CDR3nt: TGTGCCAGCAGCTTTGGAGAACGGGAGACCCAGTACTTC; CDR3aa: CASSFGERETQYF
v_gene: TRBV7-9; j_gene: TRBJ2-5; d_gene: TRBD1; abundance: -; CDR3nt: TGTGCCAGTGGGACAGGGCTGGGGACCCAGTACTTC; CDR3aa: CASGTGLGTQYF
v_gene: TRBV19; j_gene: TRBJ2-5; d_gene: -; abundance: -; CDR3nt: TGTGCCAGTAGTTCAGGAGCACGCGAGACCCAGTACTTC; CDR3aa: CASSSGARETQYF
v_gene: TRBV7-2; j_gene: TRBJ2-3; d_gene: TRBD1; abundance: -; CDR3nt: TGTGCCAGCATCCTACAGGGGCGCACAGATACGCAGTATTTT; CDR3aa: CASILQGRTDTQYF
v_gene: TRBV30; j_gene: TRBJ1-4; d_gene: -; abundance: -; CDR3nt: TGTGCCTGGGAGCAGGGAGATGAAAAACTGTTTTTT; CDR3aa: CAWEQGDEKLFF
v_gene: TRBV7-2; j_gene: TRBJ2-7; d_gene: -; abundance: -; CDR3nt: TGTGCCAGCAGCATAGGGACTGCTGGCGAGCAGTACTTC; CDR3aa: CASSIGTAGEQYF
v_gene: TRBV25-1; j_gene: TRBJ1-2; d_gene: TRBD1; abundance: -; CDR3nt: TGTGCCAGCAGTGATTCAGCACAGGGGGCCTATGGCTACACCTTC; CDR3aa: CASSDSAQGAYGYTF
v_gene: TRBV12-5; j_gene: TRBJ2-7; d_gene: TRBD2; abundance: -; CDR3nt: TGTGCTAGTGGTTTGTGGACTAGCGGGAGGGCCGCGCAGTACTTC; CDR3aa: CASGLWTSGRAAQYF
v_gene: TRBV7-9; j_gene: TRBJ2-7; d_gene: -; abundance: -; CDR3nt: TGTGCCAGCAGCACTGACACGACCTCCTACGAGCAGTACTTC; CDR3aa: CASSTDTTSYEQYF
v_gene: TRBV6-5; j_gene: TRBJ2-7; d_gene: -; abundance: -; CDR3nt: TGTGCCAGCAGTTACGAACTAGTTATCGGCGAGCAGTACTTC; CDR3aa: CASSYELVIGEQYF
v_gene: TRBV7-2; j_gene: TRBJ2-4; d_gene: TRBD2; abundance: -; CDR3nt: TGTGCCAGCAGCTCCTTAGCGGGAGGGTCCCCAAACATTCAGTACTTC; CDR3aa: CASSSLAGGSPNIQYF
v_gene: TRBV5-1; j_gene: TRBJ2-7; d_gene: TRBD2; abundance: -; CDR3nt: TGCGCCAGCAGCCCGCCGGGGGCGGGGGGCACCGAGCAGTACTTC; CDR3aa: CASSPPGAGGTEQYF
v_gene: TRBV5-4; j_gene: TRBJ1-1; d_gene: -; abundance: -; CDR3nt: TGTGCCAGCAGCTTGGGAGTGATAGACACTGAAGCTTTCTTT; CDR3aa: CASSLGVIDTEAFF
v_gene: TRBV21-1; j_gene: TRBJ2-7; d_gene: -; abundance: -; CDR3nt: TGTGCCAGCAGCAAAGCCGGCTACGAGCAGTACTTC; CDR3aa: CASSKAGYEQYF
v_gene: TRBV6-6; j_gene: TRBJ1-2; d_gene: TRBD1; abundance: -; CDR3nt: TGTGCCAGCAGTTTCACAGGGGAAGGCTACACCTTC; CDR3aa: CASSFTGEGYTF
v_gene: TRBV6-1; j_gene: TRBJ2-7; d_gene: -; abundance: -; CDR3nt: TGTGCCAGCAGTGTAACGCTAGCAGGTACAGGCGTATCCTACGAGCAGTACTTC; CDR3aa: CASSVTLAGTGVSYEQYF
v_gene: TRBV5-4; j_gene: TRBJ2-7; d_gene: TRBD1; abundance: -; CDR3nt: TGTGCCAGCAGCTTGGCCCTAGGGGGACAGGGGTCCTACGAGCAGTACTTC; CDR3aa: CASSLALGGQGSYEQYF
v_gene: TRBV27; j_gene: TRBJ2-2; d_gene: TRBD1; abundance: -; CDR3nt: TGTGCCAGCAGTTTAGGGCCGGGACAGAAATTTACCGGGGAGCTGTTTTTT; CDR3aa: CASSLGPGQKFTGELFF
v_gene: TRBV5-8; j_gene: TRBJ2-2; d_gene: TRBD2; abundance: -; CDR3nt: TGTGCCAGCAGCTTCAGGACTAGCGGGAGGGCCAAAACCGGGGAGCTGTTTTTT; CDR3aa: CASSFRTSGRAKTGELFF
v_gene: TRBV9; j_gene: TRBJ1-3; d_gene: TRBD1; abundance: -; CDR3nt: TGTGCCAGCAGCACGGGACAGGGACATGGAAACACCATATATTTT; CDR3aa: CASSTGQGHGNTIYF
v_gene: TRBV10-3; j_gene: TRBJ2-7; d_gene: TRBD2; abundance: -; CDR3nt: TGTGCCATCAGCCCGGCCGGGACTAGCGCAGCCTACGAGCAGTACTTC; CDR3aa: CAISPAGTSAAYEQYF
v_gene: TRBV28; j_gene: TRBJ1-4; d_gene: TRBD1; abundance: -; CDR3nt: TGTGCCAGCAGTAGGACAGGGGTGGCTGAAAAACTGTTTTTT; CDR3aa: CASSRTGVAEKLFF
v_gene: TRBV2; j_gene: TRBJ1-1; d_gene: -; abundance: -; CDR3nt: TGTGCCAGCAGCGGGGAACCTCGCGCAGCTTTCTTT; CDR3aa: CASSGEPRAAFF
v_gene: TRBV10-1; j_gene: TRBJ2-5; d_gene: TRBD1; abundance: -; CDR3nt: TGCGCCAGCAGCGGCTACAGGGGAGAGACCCAGTACTTC; CDR3aa: CASSGYRGETQYF
v_gene: TRBV2; j_gene: TRBJ2-7; d_gene: -; abundance: -; CDR3nt: TGTGCCAGCGCCCCCGGGGGCTACGAGCAGTACTTC; CDR3aa: CASAPGGYEQYF
v_gene: TRBV30; j_gene: TRBJ1-4; d_gene: TRBD1; abundance: -; CDR3nt: TGTGCCTGGAGTGTCGGGACAGGGAGTGAAAAACTGTTTTTT; CDR3aa: CAWSVGTGSEKLFF
v_gene: TRBV7-3; j_gene: TRBJ2-2; d_gene: -; abundance: -; CDR3nt: TGTGCCAGCAGCACCGCCAGGGGCACGAACACCGGGGAGCTGTTTTTT; CDR3aa: CASSTARGTNTGELFF
v_gene: TRBV10-3; j_gene: TRBJ1-1; d_gene: -; abundance: -; CDR3nt: TGTGCCATCAGTCCCCGAGGGGCCGAAGCTTTCTTT; CDR3aa: CAISPRGAEAFF
v_gene: TRBV11-2; j_gene: TRBJ2-1; d_gene: -; abundance: -; CDR3nt: TGTGCCAGCAGCGGTCACAGGGTCCATGAGCAGTTCTTC; CDR3aa: CASSGHRVHEQFF
v_gene: TRBV5-5; j_gene: TRBJ1-5; d_gene: -; abundance: -; CDR3nt: TGTGCCAGCAAATATCAACATGGGAGCAATCAGCCCCAGCATTTT; CDR3aa: CASKYQHGSNQPQHF
v_gene: TRBV4-1; j_gene: TRBJ2-3; d_gene: -; abundance: -; CDR3nt: TGCGCCAGCAGCCAAGATTGGCAGGGTAAAGGAGATACGCAGTATTTT; CDR3aa: CASSQDWQGKGDTQYF
v_gene: TRBV7-4; j_gene: TRBJ2-7; d_gene: -; abundance: once; CDR3nt: TGTGCCAGCAGTGCGACTAGTATATCCTACGAGCAGTACTTC; CDR3aa: CASSATSISYEQYF
v_gene: TRBV6-6; j_gene: TRBJ1-2; d_gene: -; abundance: many; CDR3nt: TGTGCCAGCAGTTACTCAGGGGAATTTAGCTATGGCTACACCTTC; CDR3aa: CASSYSGEFSYGYTF
v_gene: TRBV6-5; j_gene: TRBJ1-3; d_gene: -; abundance: -; CDR3nt: TGTGCCAGCAGGCGCAACAGGGATCTTGGAAACACCATATATTTT; CDR3aa: CASRRNRDLGNTIYF
v_gene: TRBV29-1; j_gene: TRBJ2-7; d_gene: -; abundance: -; CDR3nt: TGCAGCGTTGAGGGGGCCGGGACCTACGAGCAGTACTTC; CDR3aa: CSVEGAGTYEQYF
v_gene: TRBV10-3; j_gene: TRBJ2-1; d_gene: TRBD2; abundance: -; CDR3nt: TGTGCCATCAGTGAGTCAGGCGGGAGAATTAATTGGGATGAGCAGTTCTTC; CDR3aa: CAISESGGRINWDEQFF
v_gene: TRBV15; j_gene: TRBJ1-5; d_gene: -; abundance: -; CDR3nt: TGTGCCACCAGCAGAGGCAGGGGCGGCAATAGCAATCAGCCCCAGCATTTT; CDR3aa: CATSRGRGGNSNQPQHF
v_gene: TRBV18; j_gene: TRBJ1-3; d_gene: -; abundance: once; CDR3nt: TGTGCCAGCTCACCAGCCGGGGGACCGCGCTCTGGAAACACCATATATTTT; CDR3aa: CASSPAGGPRSGNTIYF
v_gene: TRBV9; j_gene: TRBJ1-2; d_gene: TRBD1; abundance: -; CDR3nt: TGTGCCAGCAGCGTAGCTTCGAGACAGGGGGCGATTGGCGGCTACACCTTC; CDR3aa: CASSVASRQGAIGGYTF
v_gene: TRBV4-1; j_gene: TRBJ1-4; d_gene: TRBD1; abundance: -; CDR3nt: TGCGCCAGCAGCCGGGCTCCGGGACAGGGGAATGAAAAACTGTTTTTT; CDR3aa: CASSRAPGQGNEKLFF
v_gene: TRBV5-6; j_gene: TRBJ1-1; d_gene: -; abundance: -; CDR3nt: TGTGCCAGCAGCCCTGGGGGCAGGGGGAACACTGAAGCTTTCTTT; CDR3aa: CASSPGGRGNTEAFF
v_gene: TRBV2; j_gene: TRBJ2-1; d_gene: -; abundance: -; CDR3nt: TGTGCCAGCAGAGACGCACGGGGCGTAAATGAGCAGTTCTTC; CDR3aa: CASRDARGVNEQFF
v_gene: TRBV6-5; j_gene: TRBJ2-5; d_gene: -; abundance: -; CDR3nt: TGTGCCAGTACGACCGGGGCCTTGCAAGAGACCCAGTACTTC; CDR3aa: CASTTGALQETQYF
v_gene: TRBV2; j_gene: TRBJ2-2; d_gene: -; abundance: -; CDR3nt: TGTGCCAGCAGTGAAGTCGGCTGGGAGCTGTTTTTT; CDR3aa: CASSEVGWELFF
v_gene: TRBV10-3; j_gene: TRBJ2-7; d_gene: TRBD1; abundance: -; CDR3nt: TGTGCCATCAGTGATGACAGGGTCGGCGAGCAGTACTTC; CDR3aa: CAISDDRVGEQYF
v_gene: TRBV29-1; j_gene: TRBJ1-2; d_gene: TRBD1; abundance: -; CDR3nt: TGCAGCGTTGAAGGACAGGGCAGCAGCTATGGCTACACCTTC; CDR3aa: CSVEGQGSSYGYTF